One TCR beta chain is described in this entry. The entry originates in a study of blood T cell repertoires in COVID-19. On the study more broadly: Some COVID-19 samples were acute and others convalescent; all came from the United States, Italy and Spain. PBMCs, B-cell-depleted T cells, or T cells provided the cDNA or gDNA that made up the material.

CDR1 is SEHNR and CDR2 is FQNEAQ in the germline V gene (reference sequence). The CDR3 has 14 residues. Trimming shortened V by 1 base and J by 6 bases, and 10 bases separated the two germline ends. Methods used by the authors: Nucleated cell number was recorded as an estimate derived from reference gene primer amplification. The data were produced by immunoSEQ multiplex PCR, yet TCRdb's version contains in-frame clones alone and is incomplete. D and trimming were read from the DNA, whereas the V and J calls and clone size are those reported in that table. The sample shows 210,000 or so clones, around 84% of them seen only once.

The sequence derives from a human donor in a cohort sampled during active COVID-19. Sequencing input: peripheral blood. This chain connects TRBV7-9 to TRBJ2-1; D is ambiguous. In nucleotides, the CDR3 is TGTGCCAGCAGCTTAGTATTAGCTTTCAATGAGCAGTTCTTC. Translated, it gives CASSLVLAFNEQFF.